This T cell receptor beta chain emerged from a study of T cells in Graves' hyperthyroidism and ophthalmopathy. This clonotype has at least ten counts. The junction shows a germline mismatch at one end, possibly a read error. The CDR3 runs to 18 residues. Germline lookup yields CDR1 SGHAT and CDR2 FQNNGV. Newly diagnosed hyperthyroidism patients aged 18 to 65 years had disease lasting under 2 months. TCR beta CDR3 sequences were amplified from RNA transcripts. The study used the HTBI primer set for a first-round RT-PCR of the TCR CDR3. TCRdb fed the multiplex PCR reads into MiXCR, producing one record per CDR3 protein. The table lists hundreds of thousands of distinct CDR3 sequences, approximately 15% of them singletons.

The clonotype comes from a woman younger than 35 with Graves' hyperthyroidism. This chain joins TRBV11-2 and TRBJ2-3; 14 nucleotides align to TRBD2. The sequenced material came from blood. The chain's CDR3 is CASSFYGLAGGSTDTQYF. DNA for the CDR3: TGTGCCAGCAGCTTCTACGGACTAGCGGGGGGAAGCACAGATACACAGTATTTT.